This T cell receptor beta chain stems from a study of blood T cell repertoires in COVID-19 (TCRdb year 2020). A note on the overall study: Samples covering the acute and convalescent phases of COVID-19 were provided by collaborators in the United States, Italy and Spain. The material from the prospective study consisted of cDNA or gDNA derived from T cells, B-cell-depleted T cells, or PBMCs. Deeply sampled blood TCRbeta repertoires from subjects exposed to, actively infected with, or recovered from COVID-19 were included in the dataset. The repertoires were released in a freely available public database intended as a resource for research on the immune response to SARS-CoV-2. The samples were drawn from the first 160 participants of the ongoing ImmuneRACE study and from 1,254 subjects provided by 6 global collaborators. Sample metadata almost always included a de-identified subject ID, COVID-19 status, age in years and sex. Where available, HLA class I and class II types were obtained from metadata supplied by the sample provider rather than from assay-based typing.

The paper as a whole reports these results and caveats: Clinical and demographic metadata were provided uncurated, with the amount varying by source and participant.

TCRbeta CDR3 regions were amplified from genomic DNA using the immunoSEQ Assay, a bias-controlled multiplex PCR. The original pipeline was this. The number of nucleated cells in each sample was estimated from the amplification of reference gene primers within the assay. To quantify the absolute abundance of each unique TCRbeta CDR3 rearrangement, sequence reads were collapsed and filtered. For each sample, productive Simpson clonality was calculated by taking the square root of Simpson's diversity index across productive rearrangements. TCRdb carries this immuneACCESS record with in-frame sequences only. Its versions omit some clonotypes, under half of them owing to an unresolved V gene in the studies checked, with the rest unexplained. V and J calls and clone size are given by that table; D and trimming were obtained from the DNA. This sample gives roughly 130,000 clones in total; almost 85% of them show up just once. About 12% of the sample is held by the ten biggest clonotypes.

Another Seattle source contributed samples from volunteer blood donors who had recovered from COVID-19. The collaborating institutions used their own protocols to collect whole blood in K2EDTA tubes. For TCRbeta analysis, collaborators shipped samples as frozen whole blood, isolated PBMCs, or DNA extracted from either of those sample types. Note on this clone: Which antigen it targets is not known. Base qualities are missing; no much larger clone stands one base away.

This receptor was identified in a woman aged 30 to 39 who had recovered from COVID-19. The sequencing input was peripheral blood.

The CDR3 is CASSIGPTGGNTEAFF. Read as DNA, the sequence is TGTGCCAGTAGTATAGGGCCGACAGGGGGTAACACTGAAGCTTTCTTT. Recombination joined TRBV19 with TRBJ1-1; TRBD1 agrees with 9 junctional bases. Inclusive of the bounding cysteine and phenylalanine, the CDR3 is 16 residues long. Only the CDR3 region is kept as DNA, spanning 48 bases read in frame from base 1. In the germline V gene (reference sequence), CDR1 corresponds to LNHDA and CDR2 to SQIVND. V and J are trimmed by 1 base and 2 bases, and the gene matches miss 5 bases of the junction.